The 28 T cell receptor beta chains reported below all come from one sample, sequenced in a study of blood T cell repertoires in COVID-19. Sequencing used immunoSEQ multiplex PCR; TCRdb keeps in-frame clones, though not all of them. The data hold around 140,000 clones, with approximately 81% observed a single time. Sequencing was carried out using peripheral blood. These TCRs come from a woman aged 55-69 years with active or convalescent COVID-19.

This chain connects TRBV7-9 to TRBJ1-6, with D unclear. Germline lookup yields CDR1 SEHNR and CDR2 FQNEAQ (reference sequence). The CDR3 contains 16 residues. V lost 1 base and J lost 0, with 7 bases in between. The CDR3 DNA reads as TGTGCCAGCAGCTTAGTTCGGGGCTCCTATAATTCACCCCTCCACTTT. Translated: CASSLVRGSYNSPLHF.

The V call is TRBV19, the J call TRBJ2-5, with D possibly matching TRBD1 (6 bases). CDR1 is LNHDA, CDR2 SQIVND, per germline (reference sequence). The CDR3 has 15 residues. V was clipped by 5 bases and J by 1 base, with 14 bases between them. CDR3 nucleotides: TGTGCCAGTAGTCCCTTCCCGGACAGCCAAGAGACCCAGTACTTC. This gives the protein CASSPFPDSQETQYF.

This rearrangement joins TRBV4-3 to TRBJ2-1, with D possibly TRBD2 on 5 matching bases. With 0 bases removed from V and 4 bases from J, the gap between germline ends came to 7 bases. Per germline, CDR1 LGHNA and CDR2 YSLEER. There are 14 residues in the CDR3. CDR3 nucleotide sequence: TGCGCCAGCAGCCAAGAAGACTATTACAATGAGCAGTTCTTC. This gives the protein CASSQEDYYNEQFF.

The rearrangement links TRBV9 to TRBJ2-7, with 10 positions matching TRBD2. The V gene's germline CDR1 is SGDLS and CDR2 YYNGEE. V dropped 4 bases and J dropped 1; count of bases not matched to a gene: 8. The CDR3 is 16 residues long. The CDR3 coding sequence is TGTGCCAGCAGCCCCCGGACTAGCGGACCTTCCTACGAGCAGTACTTC. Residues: CASSPRTSGPSYEQYF.

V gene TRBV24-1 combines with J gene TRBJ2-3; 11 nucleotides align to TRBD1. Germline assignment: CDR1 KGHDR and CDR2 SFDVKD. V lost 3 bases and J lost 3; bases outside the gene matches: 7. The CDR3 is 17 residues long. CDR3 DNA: TGTGCCACCAGTGATCCGACCGGGACAGGGGGGACAGATACGCAGTATTTT. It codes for CATSDPTGTGGTDTQYF.

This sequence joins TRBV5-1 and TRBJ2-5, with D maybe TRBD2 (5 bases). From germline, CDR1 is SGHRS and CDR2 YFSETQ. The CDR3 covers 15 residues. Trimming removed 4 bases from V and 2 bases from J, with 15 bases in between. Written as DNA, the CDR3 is TGCGCCAGCAGCCCCGAGGGCCGGGTTCAAGAGACCCAGTACTTC. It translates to CASSPEGRVQETQYF.

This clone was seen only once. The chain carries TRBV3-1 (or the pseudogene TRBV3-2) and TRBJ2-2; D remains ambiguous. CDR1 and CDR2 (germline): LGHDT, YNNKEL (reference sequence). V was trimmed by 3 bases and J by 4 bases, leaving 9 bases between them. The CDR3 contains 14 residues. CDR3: CASSQLRVTGELFF. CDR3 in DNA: TGTGCCAGCAGCCAGCTACGGGTCACCGGGGAGCTGTTTTTT.

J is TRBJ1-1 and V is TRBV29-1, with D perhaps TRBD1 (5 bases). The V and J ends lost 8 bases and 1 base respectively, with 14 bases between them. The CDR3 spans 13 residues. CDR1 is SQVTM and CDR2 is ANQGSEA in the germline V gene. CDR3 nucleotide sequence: TGCAGCACCGGTGTAGGGGCGAACACTGAAGCTTTCTTT. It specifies CSTGVGANTEAFF.

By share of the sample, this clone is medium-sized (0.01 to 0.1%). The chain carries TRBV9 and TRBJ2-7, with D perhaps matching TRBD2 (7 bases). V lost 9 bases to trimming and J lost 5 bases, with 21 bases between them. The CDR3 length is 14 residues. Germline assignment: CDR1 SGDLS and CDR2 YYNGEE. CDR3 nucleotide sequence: TGTGCCAACTCTGGGGGCGGGAGTACCGACGAGCAGTACTTC. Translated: CANSGGGSTDEQYF.

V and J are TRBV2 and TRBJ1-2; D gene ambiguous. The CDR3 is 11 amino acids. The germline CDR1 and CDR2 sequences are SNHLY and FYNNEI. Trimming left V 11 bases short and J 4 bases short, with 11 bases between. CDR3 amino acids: CAETAAYGYTF. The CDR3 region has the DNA TGTGCCGAGACGGCGGCCTATGGCTACACCTTC. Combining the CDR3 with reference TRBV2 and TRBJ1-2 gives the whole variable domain EPEVTQTPSHQVTQMGQEVILRCVPISNHLYFYWYRQILGQKVEFLVSFYNNEISEKSEIFDDQFSVERPDGSNFTLKIRSTKLEDSAMYFCAETAAYGYTFGSGTRLTVV.

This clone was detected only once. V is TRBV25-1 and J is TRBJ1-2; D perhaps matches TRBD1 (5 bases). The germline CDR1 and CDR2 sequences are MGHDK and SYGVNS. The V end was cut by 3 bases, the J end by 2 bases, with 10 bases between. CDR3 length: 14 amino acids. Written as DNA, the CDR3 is TGTGCCAGCAGTGATATCAGGGCCAACTATGGCTACACCTTC. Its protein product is CASSDIRANYGYTF.

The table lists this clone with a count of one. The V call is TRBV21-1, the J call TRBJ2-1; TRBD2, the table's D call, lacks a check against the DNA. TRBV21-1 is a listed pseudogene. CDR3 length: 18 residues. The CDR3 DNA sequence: TGTGCCAGCAGCAAATCAAACGGGACTAGCGGGGGGCCCAATGAGCAGTTCTTC. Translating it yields CASSKSNGTSGGPNEQFF.

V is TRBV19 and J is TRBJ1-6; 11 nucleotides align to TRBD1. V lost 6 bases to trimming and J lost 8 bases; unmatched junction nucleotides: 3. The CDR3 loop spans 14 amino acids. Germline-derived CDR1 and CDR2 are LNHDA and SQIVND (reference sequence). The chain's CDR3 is CASSRDRGDSPLHF. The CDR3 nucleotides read TGTGCCAGTAGCAGGGACAGGGGGGATTCACCCCTCCACTTT.

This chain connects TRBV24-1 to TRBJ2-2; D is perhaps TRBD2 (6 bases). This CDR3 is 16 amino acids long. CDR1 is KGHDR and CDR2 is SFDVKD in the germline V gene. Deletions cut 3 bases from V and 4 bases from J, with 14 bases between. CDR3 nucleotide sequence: TGTGCCACCAGTGATCGATCGGGCGGGATCACCGGGGAGCTGTTTTTT. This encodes CATSDRSGGITGELFF.

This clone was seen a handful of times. The CDR3 protein is CASSQGRTSGGPNEQFF. DNA of the CDR3: TGCGCCAGCAGCCAGGGGCGGACTAGCGGGGGGCCCAATGAGCAGTTCTTC. This chain links TRBV4-1 with TRBJ2-1; 14 bases align to TRBD2. V lost 3 bases and J lost 6; bases outside the gene matches: 7. The CDR3 runs 17 residues. Looked up from germline, CDR1 is MGHRA and CDR2 is YSYEKL.

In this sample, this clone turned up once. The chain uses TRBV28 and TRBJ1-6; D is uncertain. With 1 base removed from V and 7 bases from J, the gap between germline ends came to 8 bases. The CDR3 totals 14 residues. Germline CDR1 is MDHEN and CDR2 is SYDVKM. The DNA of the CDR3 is TGTGCCAGCAGTTTATCCGGTTGGAATTCACCCCTCCACTTT. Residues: CASSLSGWNSPLHF.

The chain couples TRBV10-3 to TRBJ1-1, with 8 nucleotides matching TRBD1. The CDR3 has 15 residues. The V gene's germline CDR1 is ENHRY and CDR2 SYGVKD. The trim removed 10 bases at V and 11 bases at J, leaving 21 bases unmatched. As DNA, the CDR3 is TGTGCCAGCAATTCCGGGACAGGCACCCCTCTTCAGGCTTTCTTT. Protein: CASNSGTGTPLQAFF.

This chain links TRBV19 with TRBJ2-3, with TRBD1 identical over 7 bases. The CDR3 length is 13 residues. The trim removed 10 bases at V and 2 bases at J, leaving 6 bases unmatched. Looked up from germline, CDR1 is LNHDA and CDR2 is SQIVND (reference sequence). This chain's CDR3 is CATRDSFTDTQYF. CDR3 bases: TGTGCCACCCGGGACAGTTTCACAGATACGCAGTATTTT.

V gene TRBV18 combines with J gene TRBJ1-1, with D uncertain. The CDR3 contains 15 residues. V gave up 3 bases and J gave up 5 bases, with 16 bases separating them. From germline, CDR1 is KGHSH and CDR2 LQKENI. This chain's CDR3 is CASSPILGRETEAFF. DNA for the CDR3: TGTGCCAGCTCACCCATTCTAGGGCGGGAGACTGAAGCTTTCTTT.

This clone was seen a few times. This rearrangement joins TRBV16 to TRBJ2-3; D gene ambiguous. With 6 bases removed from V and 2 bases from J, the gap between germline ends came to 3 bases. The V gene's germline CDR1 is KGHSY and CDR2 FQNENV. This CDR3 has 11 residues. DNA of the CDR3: TGTGCCAGCAGGGCCACAGATACGCAGTATTTT. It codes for CASRATDTQYF. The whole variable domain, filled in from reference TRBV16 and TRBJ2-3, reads GEEVAQTPKHLVRGEGQKAKLYCAPIKGHSYVFWYQQVLKNEFKFLISFQNENVFDETGMPKERFSAKCLPNSPCSLEIQATKLEDSAVYFCASRATDTQYFGPGTRLTVL.

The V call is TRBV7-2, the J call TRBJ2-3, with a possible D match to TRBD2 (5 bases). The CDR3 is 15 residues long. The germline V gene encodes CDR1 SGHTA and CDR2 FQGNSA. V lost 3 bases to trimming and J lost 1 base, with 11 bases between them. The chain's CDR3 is CASSFEGLGTDTQYF. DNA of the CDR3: TGTGCCAGCAGCTTTGAGGGCCTAGGCACAGATACGCAGTATTTT.

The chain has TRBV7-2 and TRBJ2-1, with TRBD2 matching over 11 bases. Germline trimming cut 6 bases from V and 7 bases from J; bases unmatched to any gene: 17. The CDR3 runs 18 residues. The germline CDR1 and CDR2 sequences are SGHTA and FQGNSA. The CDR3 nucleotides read TGTGCCAGCAGGATCAAAAGGGACACTAGCGGGAGAGATAATGAGCAGTTCTTC. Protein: CASRIKRDTSGRDNEQFF.

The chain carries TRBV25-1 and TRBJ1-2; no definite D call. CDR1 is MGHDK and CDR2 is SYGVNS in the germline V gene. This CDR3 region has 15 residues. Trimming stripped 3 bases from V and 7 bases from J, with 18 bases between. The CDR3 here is CASSDIASTVRGYTF. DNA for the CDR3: TGTGCCAGCAGTGACATTGCATCAACGGTTCGTGGCTACACCTTC.

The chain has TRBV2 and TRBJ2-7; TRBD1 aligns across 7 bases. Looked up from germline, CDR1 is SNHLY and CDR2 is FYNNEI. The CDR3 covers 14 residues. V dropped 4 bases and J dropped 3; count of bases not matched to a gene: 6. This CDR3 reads CASSVRTGFYEQYV. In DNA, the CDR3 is TGTGCCAGCAGTGTTAGGACAGGTTTCTACGAGCAGTACGTC.

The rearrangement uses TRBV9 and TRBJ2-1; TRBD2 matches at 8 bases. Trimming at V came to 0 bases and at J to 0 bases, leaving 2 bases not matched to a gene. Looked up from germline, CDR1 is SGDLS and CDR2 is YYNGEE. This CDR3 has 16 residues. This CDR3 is CASSVAGTSSYNEQFF. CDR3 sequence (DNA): TGTGCCAGCAGCGTAGCGGGGACTAGCTCCTACAATGAGCAGTTCTTC.

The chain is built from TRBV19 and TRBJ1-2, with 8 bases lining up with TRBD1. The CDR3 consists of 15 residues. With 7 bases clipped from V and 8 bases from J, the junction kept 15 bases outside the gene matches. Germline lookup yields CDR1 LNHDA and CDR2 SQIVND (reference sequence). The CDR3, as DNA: TGTGCCAGTAAAGAGGGGCCGGCAGGGGGCCTGGGCTACACCTTC. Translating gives CASKEGPAGGLGYTF.

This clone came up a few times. In DNA form, the CDR3 reads TGTGCCAGCATCCGGCGGGGGGTCACGGGCACTGAAGCTTTCTTT. This codes for CASIRRGVTGTEAFF. This chain uses TRBV6-5 with TRBJ1-1; D is possibly TRBD1 (5 bases). V was pared by 7 bases and J by 4 bases, with 19 bases between. Germline-derived CDR1 and CDR2 are MNHEY and SVGAGI. The CDR3 is 15 residues long.

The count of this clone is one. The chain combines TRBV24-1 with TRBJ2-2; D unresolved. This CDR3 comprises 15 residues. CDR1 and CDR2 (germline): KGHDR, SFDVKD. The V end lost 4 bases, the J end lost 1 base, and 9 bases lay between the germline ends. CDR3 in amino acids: CATSDLRQNTGELFF. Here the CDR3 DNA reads TGTGCCACCAGTGACCTCCGACAGAACACCGGGGAGCTGTTTTTT.